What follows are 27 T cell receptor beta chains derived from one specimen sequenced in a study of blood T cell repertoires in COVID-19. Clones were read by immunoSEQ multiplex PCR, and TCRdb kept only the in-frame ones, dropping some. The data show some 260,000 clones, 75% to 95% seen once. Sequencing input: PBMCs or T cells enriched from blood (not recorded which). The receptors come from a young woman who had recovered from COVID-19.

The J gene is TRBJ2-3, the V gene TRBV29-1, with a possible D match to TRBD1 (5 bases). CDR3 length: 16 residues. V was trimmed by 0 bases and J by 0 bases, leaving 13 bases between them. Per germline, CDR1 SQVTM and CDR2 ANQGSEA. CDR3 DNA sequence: TGCAGCGTTGAAGATCGGCTCAGGGCTAGCACAGATACGCAGTATTTT. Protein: CSVEDRLRASTDTQYF.

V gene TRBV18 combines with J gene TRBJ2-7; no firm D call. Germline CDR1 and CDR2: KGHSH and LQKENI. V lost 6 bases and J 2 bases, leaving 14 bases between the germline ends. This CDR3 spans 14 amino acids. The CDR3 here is CASSTNPRTYEQYF. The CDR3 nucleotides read TGTGCCAGCTCGACAAACCCCAGAACCTACGAGCAGTACTTC.

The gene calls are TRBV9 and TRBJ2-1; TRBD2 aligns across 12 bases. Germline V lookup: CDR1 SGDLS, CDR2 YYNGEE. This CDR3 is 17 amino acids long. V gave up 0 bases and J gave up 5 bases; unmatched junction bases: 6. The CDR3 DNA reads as TGTGCCAGCAGCGTAGGACTAGCGGGAGTTCAAGACAATGAGCAGTTCTTC. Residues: CASSVGLAGVQDNEQFF.

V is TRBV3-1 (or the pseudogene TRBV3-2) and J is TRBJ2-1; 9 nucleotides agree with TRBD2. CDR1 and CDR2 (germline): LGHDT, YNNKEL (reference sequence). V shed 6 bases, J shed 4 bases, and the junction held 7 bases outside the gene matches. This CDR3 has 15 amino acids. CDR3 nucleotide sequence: TGTGCCAGCAGGCGGACTAGCGTACTATACAATGAGCAGTTCTTC. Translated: CASRRTSVLYNEQFF.

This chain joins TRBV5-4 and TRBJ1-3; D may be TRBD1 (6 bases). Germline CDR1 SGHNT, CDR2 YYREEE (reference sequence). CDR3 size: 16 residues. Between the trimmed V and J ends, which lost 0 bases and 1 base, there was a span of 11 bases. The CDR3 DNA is TGTGCCAGCAGCTTGGGGCAGGGGCAGTCTGGAAACACCATATATTTT. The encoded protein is CASSLGQGQSGNTIYF.

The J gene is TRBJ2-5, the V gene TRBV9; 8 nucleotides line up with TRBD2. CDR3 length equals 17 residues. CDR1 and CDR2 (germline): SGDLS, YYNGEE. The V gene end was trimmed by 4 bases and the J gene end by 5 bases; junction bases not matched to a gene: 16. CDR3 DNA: TGTGCCAGCAGCCACCCCTACGGGGGGGCTCTTATGGAGACCCAGTACTTC. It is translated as CASSHPYGGALMETQYF.

CDR3 DNA sequence: TGTGCCAGCAGAATGGCGGGAGGGCCCTACGAGCAGTACTTC. It specifies CASRMAGGPYEQYF. J is TRBJ2-7 and V is TRBV27, with 9 positions matching TRBD2. The ends lost 6 bases at V and 2 bases at J; junction bases unmatched: 5. From germline, CDR1 is MNHEY and CDR2 SMNVEV (reference sequence). This CDR3 comprises 14 residues.

CDR3 nucleotide sequence: TGTGCCAGCAGCTGGGGACAGGGCAACTCTGGAAACACCATATATTTT. Translating it yields CASSWGQGNSGNTIYF. The chain couples TRBV5-4 to TRBJ1-3, with TRBD1 matching 9 bases. This CDR3 has 16 residues. From germline, CDR1 is SGHNT and CDR2 YYREEE (reference sequence). V trimming: 3 bases; J trimming: 0 bases; junction bases outside the gene matches: 4.

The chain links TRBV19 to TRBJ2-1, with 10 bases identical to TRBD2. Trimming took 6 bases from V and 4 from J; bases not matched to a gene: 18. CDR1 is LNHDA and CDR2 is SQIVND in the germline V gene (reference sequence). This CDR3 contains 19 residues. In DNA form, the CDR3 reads TGTGCCAGTAGACGTACAGCGGGAGGGATCATTTCGGGGTACAATGAGCAGTTCTTC. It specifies CASRRTAGGIISGYNEQFF.

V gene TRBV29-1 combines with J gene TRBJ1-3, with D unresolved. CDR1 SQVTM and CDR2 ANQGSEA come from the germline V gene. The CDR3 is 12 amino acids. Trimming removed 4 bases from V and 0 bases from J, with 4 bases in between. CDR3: CSVVISGNTIYF. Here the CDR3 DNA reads TGCAGCGTTGTTATCTCTGGAAACACCATATATTTT.

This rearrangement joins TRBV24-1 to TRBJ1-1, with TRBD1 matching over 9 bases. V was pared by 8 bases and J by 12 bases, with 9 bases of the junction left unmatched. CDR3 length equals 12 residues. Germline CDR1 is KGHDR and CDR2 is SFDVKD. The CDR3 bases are TGTGCCACCATATTACAGGGGGCGAGTACTTTCTTT. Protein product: CATILQGASTFF.

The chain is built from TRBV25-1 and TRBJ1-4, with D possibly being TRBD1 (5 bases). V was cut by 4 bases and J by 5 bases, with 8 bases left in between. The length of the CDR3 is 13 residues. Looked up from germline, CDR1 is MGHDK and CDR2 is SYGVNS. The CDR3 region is CASSGQMNEKLFF. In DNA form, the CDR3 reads TGTGCCAGCAGTGGACAGATGAATGAAAAACTGTTTTTT.

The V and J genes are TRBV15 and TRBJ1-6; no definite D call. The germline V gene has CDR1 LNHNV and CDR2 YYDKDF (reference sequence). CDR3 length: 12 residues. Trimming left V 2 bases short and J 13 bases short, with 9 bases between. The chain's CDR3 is CATSRWAQPLHF. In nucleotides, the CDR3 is TGTGCCACCAGCAGATGGGCTCAGCCCCTCCACTTT.

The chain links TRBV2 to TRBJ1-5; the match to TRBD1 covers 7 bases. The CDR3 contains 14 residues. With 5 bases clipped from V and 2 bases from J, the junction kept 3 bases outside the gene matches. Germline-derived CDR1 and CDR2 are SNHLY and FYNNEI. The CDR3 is CASSIGQGNQPQHF. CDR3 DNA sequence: TGTGCCAGCAGTATTGGACAGGGCAATCAGCCCCAGCATTTT.

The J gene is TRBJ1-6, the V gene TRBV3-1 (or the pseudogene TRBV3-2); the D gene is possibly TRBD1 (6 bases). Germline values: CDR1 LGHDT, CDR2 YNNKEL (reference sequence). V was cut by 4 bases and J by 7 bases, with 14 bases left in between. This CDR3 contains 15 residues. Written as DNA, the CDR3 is TGTGCCAGCAGCCCATCCCAGGGGACCAATTCACCCCTCCACTTT. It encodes CASSPSQGTNSPLHF.

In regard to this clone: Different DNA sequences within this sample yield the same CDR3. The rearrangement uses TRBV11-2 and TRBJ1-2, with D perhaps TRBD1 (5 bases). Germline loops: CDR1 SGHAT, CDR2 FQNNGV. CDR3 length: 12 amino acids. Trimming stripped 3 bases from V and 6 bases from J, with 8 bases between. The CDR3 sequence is CASSFEGDGYTF. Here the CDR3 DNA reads TGTGCCAGCAGCTTTGAAGGGGATGGCTACACCTTC.

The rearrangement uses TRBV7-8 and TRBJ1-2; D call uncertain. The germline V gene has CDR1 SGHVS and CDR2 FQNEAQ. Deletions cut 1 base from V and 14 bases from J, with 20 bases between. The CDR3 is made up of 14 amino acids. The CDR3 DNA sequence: TGTGCCAGCAGCTTAGACGGAAACCCGGGAAGGAGAACCTTC. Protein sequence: CASSLDGNPGRRTF. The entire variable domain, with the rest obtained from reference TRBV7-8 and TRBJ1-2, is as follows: GAGVSQSPRYKVAKRGQDVALRCDPISGHVSLFWYQQALGQGPEFLTYFQNEAQLDKSGLPSDRFFAERPEGSVSTLKIQRTQQEDSAVYLCASSLDGNPGRRTFGSGTRLTVV.

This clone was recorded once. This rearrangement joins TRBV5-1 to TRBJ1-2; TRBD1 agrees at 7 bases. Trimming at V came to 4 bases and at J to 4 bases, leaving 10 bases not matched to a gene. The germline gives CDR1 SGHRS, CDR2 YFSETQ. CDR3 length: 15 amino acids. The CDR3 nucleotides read TGCGCCAGCAGCCCGGGACAGACCCTAGGCTATGGCTACACCTTC. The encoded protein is CASSPGQTLGYGYTF.

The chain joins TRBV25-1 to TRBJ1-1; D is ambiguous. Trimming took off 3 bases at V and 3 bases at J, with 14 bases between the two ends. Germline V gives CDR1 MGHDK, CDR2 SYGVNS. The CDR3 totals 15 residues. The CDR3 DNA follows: TGTGCCAGCAGTGACTCCCTTCCTGAGGACACTGAAGCTTTCTTT. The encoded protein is CASSDSLPEDTEAFF.

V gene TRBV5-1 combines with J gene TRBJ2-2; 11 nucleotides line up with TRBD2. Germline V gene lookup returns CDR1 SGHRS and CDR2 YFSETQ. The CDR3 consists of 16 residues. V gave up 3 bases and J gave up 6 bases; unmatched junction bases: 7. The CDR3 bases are TGCGCCAGCAGCTATACTAGCGGGAGTATCCCCGGGGAGCTGTTTTTT. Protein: CASSYTSGSIPGELFF.

CDR3 nucleotides: TGTGCCACCAGCAGACCCAGGACCAGGGGGGTCTATGGCTACACCTTC. Its protein is CATSRPRTRGVYGYTF. V gene TRBV15 combines with J gene TRBJ1-2; 7 positions match TRBD1. Per the germline V gene, CDR1 is LNHNV and CDR2 is YYDKDF (reference sequence). This CDR3 spans 16 amino acids. The V segment lost 2 bases and the J segment 4 bases; nucleotides outside the gene matches: 10.

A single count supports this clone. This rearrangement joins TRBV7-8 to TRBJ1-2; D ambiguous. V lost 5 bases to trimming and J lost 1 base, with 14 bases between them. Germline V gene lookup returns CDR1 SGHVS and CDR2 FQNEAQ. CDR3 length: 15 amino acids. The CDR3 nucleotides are TGTGCCAGCAGCGTGAGACGGGAACTTAACTATGGCTACACCTTC. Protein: CASSVRRELNYGYTF.

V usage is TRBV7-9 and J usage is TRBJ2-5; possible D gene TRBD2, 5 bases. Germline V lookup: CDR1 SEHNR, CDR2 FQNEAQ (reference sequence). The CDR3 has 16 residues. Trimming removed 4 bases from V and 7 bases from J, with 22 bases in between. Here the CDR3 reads CASSSTTLNRDGTQYF. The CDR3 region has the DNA TGTGCCAGCAGCTCTACGACCTTAAACCGGGATGGGACCCAGTACTTC.

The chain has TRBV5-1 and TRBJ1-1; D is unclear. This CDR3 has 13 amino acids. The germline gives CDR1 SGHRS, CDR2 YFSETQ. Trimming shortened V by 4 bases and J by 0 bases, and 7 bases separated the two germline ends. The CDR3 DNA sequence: TGCGCCAGCAGCCAATACATGAACACTGAAGCTTTCTTT. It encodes CASSQYMNTEAFF.

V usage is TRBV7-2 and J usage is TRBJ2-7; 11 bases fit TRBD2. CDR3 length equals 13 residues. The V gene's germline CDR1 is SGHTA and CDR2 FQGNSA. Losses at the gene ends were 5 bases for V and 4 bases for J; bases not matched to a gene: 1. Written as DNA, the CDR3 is TGTGCCAGCAGCACTAGCGGGGGTTACGAGCAGTACTTC. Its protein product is CASSTSGGYEQYF.

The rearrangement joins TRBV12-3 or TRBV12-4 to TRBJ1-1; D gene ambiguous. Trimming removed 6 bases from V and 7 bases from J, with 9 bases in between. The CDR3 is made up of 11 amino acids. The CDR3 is CASRLVGEAFF. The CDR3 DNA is TGTGCCAGCAGACTGGTTGGTGAAGCTTTCTTT.

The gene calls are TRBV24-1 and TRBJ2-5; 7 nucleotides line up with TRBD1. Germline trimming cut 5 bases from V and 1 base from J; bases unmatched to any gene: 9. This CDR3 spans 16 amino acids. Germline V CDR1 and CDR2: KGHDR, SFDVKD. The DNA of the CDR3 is TGTGCCACCAGTGGAAACAGGGGACCTAGCCAAGAGACCCAGTACTTC. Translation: CATSGNRGPSQETQYF.